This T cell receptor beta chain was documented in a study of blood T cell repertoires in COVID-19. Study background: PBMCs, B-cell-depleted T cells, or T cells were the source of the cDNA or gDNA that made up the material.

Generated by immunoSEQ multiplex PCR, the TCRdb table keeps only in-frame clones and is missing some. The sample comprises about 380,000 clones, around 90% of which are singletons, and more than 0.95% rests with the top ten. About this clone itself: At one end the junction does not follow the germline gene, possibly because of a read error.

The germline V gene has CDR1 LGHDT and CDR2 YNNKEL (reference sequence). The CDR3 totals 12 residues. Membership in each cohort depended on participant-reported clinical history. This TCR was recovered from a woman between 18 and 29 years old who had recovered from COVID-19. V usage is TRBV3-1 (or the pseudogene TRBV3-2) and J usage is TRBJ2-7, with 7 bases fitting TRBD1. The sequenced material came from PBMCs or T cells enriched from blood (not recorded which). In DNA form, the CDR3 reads TGTGCCAGCAGCCAGAGGAGGACAGGCCCGATCTTC. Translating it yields CASSQRRTGPIF.